Detailed here is one TCR beta chain. Its specificity is unknown. TCRdb re-called the 5' RACE reads with MiXCR, one entry per CDR3 protein. The data contain around 230,000 distinct CDR3 sequences, 7.5% to 9.5% of them singletons. These data are taken from a study of CD8 T cells in ankylosing spondylitis. Study-level results: Reported data indicate significant enrichment of disease-linked clones within matched ankylosing spondylitis synovial fluid.

Trimming left V 5 bases short and J 3 bases short, with 20 bases between. The CDR3 totals 17 residues. Germline values: CDR1 SEHNR, CDR2 FQNEAQ (reference sequence). The TCR sequence derives from a female donor with ankylosing spondylitis or in good health (not recorded which). This chain connects TRBV7-9 to TRBJ2-1, with TRBD1 as a possible D gene (6 bases). The sample consisted of blood, either unsorted or a sorted T cell fraction (not recorded which). Here the CDR3 reads CASSPRPGRGNYNEQFF. As DNA, the CDR3 is TGTGCCAGCAGCCCCCGTCCCGGTAGGGGGAACTACAATGAGCAGTTCTTC. The full variable domain, its missing parts supplied by reference TRBV7-9 and TRBJ2-1, is DTGVSQNPRHKITKRGQNVTFRCDPISEHNRLYWYRQTLGQGPEFLTYFQNEAQLEKSRLLSDRFSAERPKGSFSTLEIQRTEQGDSAMYLCASSPRPGRGNYNEQFFGPGTRLTVL.